A single sample is the source of the 7 T cell receptor beta chains below, sequenced in a study of post-analysis software for immune sequencing data. For these TCRs, the target antigens are not known. TCR beta cDNA libraries included unique molecular identifiers. One entry per CDR3 protein, called by TCRdb with MiXCR from the PCR reads. The sample holds under 650,000 distinct CDR3 sequences, 44% seen once. Findings of the study overall: Patients showed TRBV5-6, TRBV5-1 and TRBV20-1 among roughly 5 TRBV segments more frequent than in controls.

The sequenced sample consisted of blood. The receptors shown here come from a girl between 10 and 17 years old with multiple sclerosis.

A few counts support this clonotype. This chain connects TRBV6-2 or TRBV6-3 to TRBJ2-6; D uncertain. CDR1 and CDR2 from the germline V gene are MNHEY and SVGEGT. The CDR3 has 13 amino acids. V was trimmed by 8 bases and J by 4 bases, leaving 9 bases between them. CDR3 amino acids: CASDEFGANVLTF. CDR3 DNA sequence: TGTGCCAGCGATGAGTTCGGGGCCAACGTCCTGACTTTC.

This clonotype has just a few counts. V is TRBV4-2 and J is TRBJ1-2, with 9 bases lining up with TRBD1. The CDR3 has 16 amino acids. Germline CDR1 and CDR2: LGHNA and YNFKEQ. J gave up 0 bases and V 4 bases, and 6 bases lay outside the gene matches. The CDR3 spells CASSPVWTGANYGYTF. CDR3 coding DNA: TGTGCCAGCAGCCCAGTGTGGACAGGGGCTAACTATGGCTACACCTTC.

This clonotype appeared a few times. The CDR3 is CASSWGIRTSGYEQYF. CDR3 sequence (DNA): TGCGCCAGCAGCTGGGGAATACGGACTAGCGGCTACGAGCAGTACTTC. The chain couples TRBV5-1 to TRBJ2-7; 10 positions agree with TRBD2. V was clipped by 3 bases and J by 3 bases; unmatched bases: 9. The V gene's germline CDR1 is SGHRS and CDR2 YFSETQ. CDR3 length: 16 amino acids.

The chain couples TRBV25-1 to TRBJ2-7; 7 bases map to TRBD2. With V trimmed by 1 base and J by 5 bases, 5 bases remained unmatched. There are 14 residues in the CDR3. Per the germline V gene, CDR1 is MGHDK and CDR2 is SYGVNS. CDR3 in DNA: TGTGCCAGCAGTGAATGGGGAGCGGGACACGAGCAGTACTTC. This codes for CASSEWGAGHEQYF.

This clonotype was recorded a few times. The CDR3, as DNA: TGTGCCACCAGTCGCCTTACGGGACTAGATACCAATGAGCAGTTCTTC. Protein product: CATSRLTGLDTNEQFF. The chain has TRBV24-1 and TRBJ2-1, with 8 bases lining up with TRBD2. From germline, CDR1 is KGHDR and CDR2 SFDVKD. The CDR3 loop spans 16 amino acids. V lost 6 bases, J lost 6 bases, and 12 bases stayed unmatched.

The V and J genes are TRBV6-2 or TRBV6-3 and TRBJ2-1; D gene uncertain. CDR1 MNHEY and CDR2 SVGEGT come from the germline V gene. The CDR3 consists of 18 residues. Trimming took 6 bases from V and 8 from J, leaving 29 bases between them. The CDR3 sequence: CASSLKVRPSGLQYEQFF. Here the CDR3 DNA reads TGTGCCAGCAGCCTTAAGGTTCGGCCAAGTGGGTTACAATATGAGCAGTTCTTC.

The rearrangement links TRBV11-2 to TRBJ2-3; weak D call: TRBD2 (6 bases). This CDR3 is 14 amino acids long. CDR1 and CDR2 from the germline V gene are SGHAT and FQNNGV. V gave up 4 bases and J gave up 4 bases, with 12 bases separating them. CDR3 in amino acids: CASSSRRGSDTQYF. CDR3 nucleotides: TGTGCCAGCAGCTCCAGACGGGGGTCAGATACGCAGTATTTT.